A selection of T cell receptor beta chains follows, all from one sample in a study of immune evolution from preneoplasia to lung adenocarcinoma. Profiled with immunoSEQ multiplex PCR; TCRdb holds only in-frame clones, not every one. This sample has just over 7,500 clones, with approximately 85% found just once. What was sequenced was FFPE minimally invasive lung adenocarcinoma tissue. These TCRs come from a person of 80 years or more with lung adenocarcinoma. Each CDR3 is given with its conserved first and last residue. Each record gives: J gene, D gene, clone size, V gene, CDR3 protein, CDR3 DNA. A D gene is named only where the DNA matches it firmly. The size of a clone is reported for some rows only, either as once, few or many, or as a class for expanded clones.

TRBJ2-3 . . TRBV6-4 CASSDGGDTDTQYF TGTGCCAGCAGTGACGGTGGGGACACAGATACGCAGTATTTT
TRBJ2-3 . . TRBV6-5 CATQRTDTQYF TGTGCCACCCAAAGAACAGATACGCAGTATTTT
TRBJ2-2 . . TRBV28 CASSLRTGELFF TGTGCCAGCAGTTTACGGACCGGGGAGCTGTTTTTT
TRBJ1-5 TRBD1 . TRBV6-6 CASSYGQANQPQHF TGTGCCAGCAGTTACGGACAGGCCAATCAGCCCCAGCATTTT
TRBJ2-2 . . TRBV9 CASSPGPGELFF TGTGCCAGCAGCCCGGGTCCCGGGGAGCTGTTTTTT
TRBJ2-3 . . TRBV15 CATSVLVFTDTQYF TGTGCCACCAGCGTGTTGGTTTTCACAGATACGCAGTATTTT
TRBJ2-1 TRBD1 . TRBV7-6 CASSQGQGVSNEQFF TGTGCCAGCAGCCAAGGACAGGGGGTCAGCAATGAGCAGTTCTTC
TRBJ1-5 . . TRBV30 CAWSVDSVYQPQHF TGTGCCTGGAGTGTAGACAGTGTCTATCAGCCCCAGCATTTT
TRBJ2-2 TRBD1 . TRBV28 CASSRQGFTGELFF TGTGCCAGCAGTAGACAGGGTTTTACCGGGGAGCTGTTTTTT
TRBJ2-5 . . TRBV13 CASSRETQYF TGTGCCAGCAGTCGGGAGACCCAGTACTTC
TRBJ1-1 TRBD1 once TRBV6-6 CASRGQTSLNTEAFF TGTGCCAGCAGGGGACAGACTTCCCTGAACACTGAAGCTTTCTTT